This T cell receptor beta chain was recorded in a study of T cells expressing NK-cell markers. TCRdb reprocessed the 5' RACE reads; each CDR3 protein has one entry and no DNA is given. In total, the table holds roughly 160,000 distinct CDR3 sequences. This CDR3 contains 14 residues. The V gene's germline CDR1 is LGHNA and CDR2 YNFKEQ. The chain links TRBV4-2 to TRBJ2-7. This receptor was obtained from a woman between 18 and 70 years old in good health. Sequencing used blood T cells: a sorted CD56 or NKG2C T cell subset, CD4+ or CD8+ T cells, or bulk PBMC T cells (not recorded which). CDR3 loop: CASSQEAQTYEQYF.